These 8 T cell receptor beta chains came from one sample sequenced in a study of blood T cell repertoires in COVID-19. Profiled with immunoSEQ multiplex PCR; TCRdb holds only in-frame clones, not every one. The data show over 45,000 clones, around four fifths seen once. The sequencing input was peripheral blood. The origin of the receptors is a man aged 35 to 55 with acute or convalescent COVID-19.

The chain links TRBV5-1 to TRBJ2-3; 11 bases fit TRBD2. Germline values: CDR1 SGHRS, CDR2 YFSETQ. The CDR3 loop spans 19 amino acids. The J segment lost 6 bases and the V segment lost 0 bases, leaving 15 bases of the junction unmatched. CDR3 sequence (DNA): TGCGCCAGCAGCTTGGCCCCTAGCGGGGGGCGCACGGGATCCGATACGCAGTATTTT. It encodes CASSLAPSGGRTGSDTQYF.

The chain combines TRBV19 with TRBJ1-6; D may be TRBD1 (6 bases). Germline-derived CDR1 and CDR2 are LNHDA and SQIVND (reference sequence). V gave up 7 bases and J gave up 7 bases, with 14 bases separating them. This CDR3 spans 14 amino acids. The CDR3 region is CASNFQGNNSPLHF. The DNA for the CDR3 is TGTGCCAGTAACTTTCAGGGGAACAATTCACCCCTCCACTTT.

This chain joins TRBV5-5 and TRBJ1-2; 7 bases map to TRBD1. This CDR3 contains 14 residues. Germline-derived CDR1 and CDR2 are SGHKS and YYEKEE (reference sequence). J lost 5 bases, V lost 1 base, and 5 bases had no gene match. CDR3 sequence reads: CASSLYGTEYGYTF. For the CDR3, the DNA is TGTGCCAGCAGCTTGTACGGGACAGAATATGGCTACACCTTC.

In this sample, this clone turned up once. V is TRBV4-1 and J is TRBJ2-3; 11 bases map to TRBD2. Germline CDR1 reads MGHRA; CDR2 reads YSYEKL. CDR3 length: 18 residues. V shed 0 bases, J shed 2 bases, and the junction held 7 bases outside the gene matches. The CDR3 reads CASSQDGLAGGYTDTQYF. The CDR3 DNA reads as TGCGCCAGCAGCCAAGATGGGTTAGCGGGGGGGTACACAGATACGCAGTATTTT.

The chain joins TRBV7-6 to TRBJ2-2, with 9 bases that match TRBD2. CDR3 size: 16 residues. Germline assignment: CDR1 SGHVS and CDR2 FNYEAQ. With 2 bases clipped from V and 5 bases from J, the junction kept 6 bases outside the gene matches. The CDR3 nucleotides are TGTGCCAGCAGCTTAATGGCTAGCGGGGTTACCGGGGAGCTGTTTTTT. Residues: CASSLMASGVTGELFF.

The V gene is TRBV5-6, the J gene TRBJ2-3; 7 nucleotides align to TRBD1. Germline V gene lookup returns CDR1 SGHDT and CDR2 YYEEEE. The CDR3 length is 14 residues. Losses at the gene ends were 4 bases for V and 6 bases for J; bases not matched to a gene: 8. The DNA of the CDR3 is TGTGCCAGCAGCGGAACGACAGGGACCGATACGCAGTATTTT. It encodes CASSGTTGTDTQYF.

V gene TRBV2 combines with J gene TRBJ2-1, with 7 nucleotides matching TRBD2. Germline trimming cut 6 bases from V and 0 bases from J; bases unmatched to any gene: 5. Germline V gene sequence: CDR1 SNHLY, CDR2 FYNNEI. CDR3 length: 15 amino acids. The DNA of the CDR3 is TGTGCCAGCAGCCCTCGGGGGGTCTCCTACAATGAGCAGTTCTTC. It encodes CASSPRGVSYNEQFF. The full variable domain, its missing parts supplied by reference TRBV2 and TRBJ2-1, is EPEVTQTPSHQVTQMGQEVILRCVPISNHLYFYWYRQILGQKVEFLVSFYNNEISEKSEIFDDQFSVERPDGSNFTLKIRSTKLEDSAMYFCASSPRGVSYNEQFFGPGTRLTVL.

This clone appeared a single time. The chain joins TRBV7-2 to TRBJ2-3; tentative D call: TRBD2 (7 bases). CDR3 length equals 15 residues. CDR1 is SGHTA and CDR2 is FQGNSA in the germline V gene. Between the trimmed V and J ends, which lost 2 bases and 5 bases, there was a span of 14 bases. CDR3 loop: CASSLRGGPGDTQYF. The CDR3 nucleotides are TGTGCCAGCAGCTTAAGGGGGGGCCCCGGAGATACGCAGTATTTT.